This entry lists 3 T cell receptor beta chains sequenced from one sample in a study of CD8 T cells in ankylosing spondylitis. TCRdb processed the 5' RACE reads anew with MiXCR; each CDR3 protein has one entry. Found here are tens of thousands of distinct CDR3 sequences, roughly 2.4% of them singletons; the top ten hold 7.7%. The source material was blood, either unsorted or a sorted T cell fraction (not recorded which). The source of these receptors is a female donor with ankylosing spondylitis or in good health (not recorded which).

In its sample, this clonotype was seen many times. The chain carries TRBV9 and TRBJ2-1, with 7 bases matching TRBD2. This CDR3 contains 18 residues. Germline loops: CDR1 SGDLS, CDR2 YYNGEE. The V and J ends lost 2 bases and 2 bases, in that order; junction bases with no gene match: 13. The CDR3 DNA reads TGTGCCAGCAGCGTTGGCCCACTGCGGGAGTACACCTACAATGAGCAGTTCTTC. This gives the protein CASSVGPLREYTYNEQFF.

This clonotype has ten or more counts. The CDR3 DNA reads as TGTGCCAGGACTGTCGCCTGGGTCTATGGCTACACCTTC. It is translated as CARTVAWVYGYTF. The chain carries TRBV11-3 and TRBJ1-2; D remains unclear. Trimming left V 9 bases short and J 4 bases short, with 15 bases between. The CDR3 has 13 residues. Per germline, CDR1 SGHNT and CDR2 YENEEA.

In its sample, this clonotype was seen many times. This chain links TRBV9 with TRBJ2-3, with TRBD2 identical over 9 bases. Per germline, CDR1 SGDLS and CDR2 YYNGEE. Trimming at V came to 3 bases and at J to 3 bases, leaving 5 bases not matched to a gene. This CDR3 comprises 15 residues. CDR3 sequence (DNA): TGTGCCAGCAGCGCAAGCGGGAGGTATACAGATACGCAGTATTTT. Encoded protein: CASSASGRYTDTQYF.